This TCR beta chain was observed in a study of blood T cell repertoires in COVID-19. Original handling: Using reference gene primer amplification, nucleated cell counts were estimated. TCRdb's copy holds only in-frame clones and misses some; the assay was immunoSEQ multiplex PCR. D and trimming come from the DNA, and the V and J calls and clone size come from that table. In the table there are about 44,000 clones, 90% to 95% of which are singletons. The CDR3 covers 13 residues. V was shortened by 4 bases and J by 3 bases, with 13 bases between the two germline ends. Germline CDR1 and CDR2: SQVTM and ANQGSEA.

The specimen was peripheral blood. This clonotype was sampled from a man in his forties or fifties with COVID-19, enrolled during active disease. The chain employs TRBV29-1 and TRBJ2-7; the D gene is possibly TRBD2 (6 bases). The CDR3 sequence is CSVGPPEGYEQYF. Written as DNA, the CDR3 is TGCAGCGTTGGCCCCCCGGAGGGCTACGAGCAGTACTTC.